The clone carrying this TCR beta chain was seen only once. The data belong to a study of T cell responses to AZD1222 COVID-19 vaccine. Here immunoSEQ multiplex PCR was the method, and the copy in TCRdb shows in-frame clones only, minus some. The table has fewer than 110,000 clones, about nine tenths seen once. Germline CDR1 LNHDA, CDR2 SQIVND (reference sequence). Trimming left V 4 bases short and J 6 bases short, with 9 bases between. This CDR3 is built from 13 residues. The chain uses TRBV19 and TRBJ2-2; a weak D match, TRBD1 (6 bases). The source was peripheral blood, collected 28 days after the second AZD1222 dose. This TCR was recovered from an adult who received the AZD1222 COVID-19 vaccine. CDR3 in amino acids: CASSTSGAGELFF. The CDR3 DNA sequence: TGTGCCAGTAGTACCTCAGGGGCCGGGGAGCTGTTTTTT.